The 25 T cell receptor beta chains below come from one sample, sequenced in a study of early T cells in non-severe SARS-CoV-2 infection. TCRdb analysed the 5' RACE reads with MiXCR anew, one entry per CDR3 protein. Of about 36,000 distinct CDR3 sequences in the sample, over 3.5% were seen once. The sequenced sample was whole blood. The receptors stem from an adult who was a healthcare worker with PCR-confirmed SARS-CoV-2 infection or an uninfected control (not recorded which).

This clonotype was picked up one time. A single base separates this from a much larger clone, so it may be a read error. The V call is TRBV7-3, the J call TRBJ2-7; 8 nucleotides align to TRBD2. CDR1 SGHTA and CDR2 FQGTGA come from the germline V gene. The CDR3 contains 15 residues. The CDR3 DNA sequence: TGTGTCAGCAGTCCAACCAGCGGGGGCGCAGGGGAGCAGTACTTC. Protein sequence: CVSSPTSGGAGEQYF. Variable domain in full (rest from reference TRBV7-3 and TRBJ2-7): GAGVSQTPSNKVTEKGKYVELRCDPISGHTALYWYRQSLGQGPEFLIYFQGTGAADDSGLPNDRFFAVRPEGSVSTLKIQRTERGDSAVYLCVSSPTSGGAGEQYFGPGTRLTVT.

This clonotype was picked up many times. This chain connects TRBV18 to TRBJ2-7, with D unclear. Germline loops: CDR1 KGHSH, CDR2 LQKENI. CDR3 length equals 13 residues. V was shortened by 3 bases and J by 1 base, with 7 bases between the two germline ends. CDR3 region: CASSPERSYEQYF. The CDR3 DNA is TGTGCCAGCTCACCGGAGAGATCCTACGAGCAGTACTTC.

At least ten counts were recorded for this clonotype. The chain joins TRBV7-2 to TRBJ2-2; D gene uncertain. V shed 5 bases and J shed 0 bases, with 7 bases lying between them. The CDR3 is 14 residues long. CDR1 is SGHTA and CDR2 is FQGNSA in the germline V gene. The CDR3 loop reads CASSPQSNTGELFF. CDR3 sequence (DNA): TGTGCCAGCAGCCCCCAGTCGAACACCGGGGAGCTGTTTTTT.

This clonotype was recorded at least ten times. The chain joins TRBV12-3 or TRBV12-4 to TRBJ2-1; the D is unclear. V lost 6 bases, J lost 5 bases, and 11 bases lay in between. There are 13 residues in the CDR3. CDR3 coding DNA: TGTGCCAGCAGCCCTGAACGTAACAATGAGCAGTTCTTC. It translates to CASSPERNNEQFF.

This clonotype was detected ten times or more. The gene calls are TRBV5-5 and TRBJ1-1; D gene ambiguous. From germline, CDR1 is SGHKS and CDR2 YYEKEE (reference sequence). Trimming pared 0 bases from V and 4 bases from J, leaving 7 bases between. The CDR3 spans 13 residues. CDR3 amino acids: CASSLDVITEAFF. CDR3 nucleotides: TGTGCCAGCAGCTTGGATGTGATCACTGAAGCTTTCTTT.

This clonotype was observed many times. The DNA for the CDR3 is TGTGCCAGCAGCCTACCGACAGGGATCCAAGAGACCCAGTACTTC. This gives the protein CASSLPTGIQETQYF. The chain joins TRBV5-6 to TRBJ2-5, with 7 positions matching TRBD1. Trimming at V came to 4 bases and at J to 1 base, leaving 7 bases not matched to a gene. The CDR3 consists of 15 residues. CDR1 SGHDT and CDR2 YYEEEE come from the germline V gene.

The chain combines TRBV5-8 with TRBJ1-6; 10 nucleotides align to TRBD1. V gave up 0 bases and J gave up 7 bases; unmatched junction bases: 7. This CDR3 has 17 amino acids. The V gene's germline CDR1 is SGHTS and CDR2 YDEGEE. CDR3 sequence reads: CASSLVETGGFNSPLHF. The DNA of the CDR3 is TGTGCCAGCAGCTTGGTAGAGACAGGGGGCTTCAATTCACCCCTCCACTTT.

This clonotype was counted between two and nine times. The genes are TRBV6-5 and TRBJ2-3; D may be TRBD1 or TRBD2 (5 bases each). Germline loops: CDR1 MNHEY, CDR2 SVGAGI. CDR3 length: 16 residues. V was cut by 3 bases and J by 1 base, with 14 bases left in between. The CDR3 DNA sequence: TGTGCCAGCAGTTATGCTGGGCAGGGAGGCACAGATACGCAGTATTTT. Protein product: CASSYAGQGGTDTQYF.

This clonotype has at least ten counts. This chain joins TRBV28 and TRBJ1-1; the D gene is possibly TRBD1 (5 bases). CDR1 and CDR2 (germline): MDHEN, SYDVKM. V gave up 2 bases and J gave up 3 bases, with 28 bases separating them. The length of the CDR3 is 20 residues. The CDR3 reads CASSLGRGWGSGDLDTEAFF. The CDR3 DNA reads TGTGCCAGCAGTTTAGGGAGGGGATGGGGATCAGGTGATCTGGACACTGAAGCTTTCTTT.

The gene calls are TRBV7-2 and TRBJ1-2; D gene unclear. V lost 2 bases to trimming and J lost 4 bases, with 14 bases between them. The CDR3 contains 15 residues. Germline values: CDR1 SGHTA, CDR2 FQGNSA. The chain's CDR3 is CASSLMGRDSYGYTF. As DNA, the CDR3 is TGTGCCAGCAGCTTAATGGGCAGAGATTCCTATGGCTACACCTTC. The full variable domain, its missing parts supplied by reference TRBV7-2 and TRBJ1-2, is GAGVSQSPSNKVTEKGKDVELRCDPISGHTALYWYRQSLGQGLEFLIYFQGNSAPDKSGLPSDRFSAERTGGSVSTLTIQRTQQEDSAVYLCASSLMGRDSYGYTFGSGTRLTVV.

This clonotype was seen more than once but under ten times. The rearrangement joins TRBV5-1 to TRBJ2-5; tentative D call: TRBD2 (5 bases). The length of the CDR3 is 15 residues. Germline CDR1 reads SGHRS; CDR2 reads YFSETQ. Trimming removed 3 bases at V and 2 bases at J, with 14 bases between. This CDR3 reads CASSSELGLQETQYF. DNA of the CDR3: TGCGCCAGCAGCTCAGAACTAGGTCTGCAAGAGACCCAGTACTTC.

This clonotype was observed a handful of times. The DNA is left out, because the CDR3 cannot be placed on it with certainty; the CDR3 is given as TCRdb lists it. This chain links TRBV6-4 with TRBJ2-3; the table's TRBD2 call for D was not verified on the DNA. The CDR3 sequence runs 17 residues, both termini included. Germline-derived CDR1 and CDR2 are MRHNA and SNTAGT. The CDR3 loop reads CASSDSKLAGPQIRSIF.

The chain links TRBV19 to TRBJ2-1, with 9 bases matching TRBD1. Germline loops: CDR1 LNHDA, CDR2 SQIVND (reference sequence). The CDR3 consists of 15 residues. The junction had 6 bases not matched to a gene; V was cut back by 5 bases and J by 4 bases. The DNA for the CDR3 is TGTGCCAGTAGTGGGGACAGGGCTTCATACAATGAGCAGTTCTTC. Translating gives CASSGDRASYNEQFF.

Points on this clonotype: One junction end disagrees with the germline gene, perhaps due to a read error. The chain joins TRBV20-1 to TRBJ2-1, with 10 bases fitting TRBD2. This CDR3 has 13 residues. Germline-derived CDR1 and CDR2 are DFQATT and SNEGSKA (reference sequence). The CDR3 nucleotides read TGCAGTGCTAGAGTAGATAGCGGGAGGCTTATGGTCTTC. It specifies CSARVDSGRLMVF.

The chain is built from TRBV6-4 and TRBJ2-6; 10 bases agree with TRBD1. Germline CDR1 is MRHNA and CDR2 is SNTAGT. V gave up 1 base and J gave up 0 bases; unmatched junction bases: 3. The CDR3 has 18 residues. The CDR3 bases are TGTGCCAGCAGTGACTGGGGACAGGGGAGCTCTGGGGCCAACGTCCTGACTTTC. This sequence encodes CASSDWGQGSSGANVLTF.

This clonotype has a count of ten or more. The rearrangement uses TRBV7-6 and TRBJ2-1, with D possibly being TRBD2 (5 bases). In germline, CDR1 is SGHVS, CDR2 FNYEAQ. V was clipped by 5 bases and J by 5 bases, with 13 bases between them. CDR3 size: 14 residues. The CDR3 DNA reads as TGTGCCAGCAGCGATACTAGTATCCACAATGAGCAGTTCTTC. Amino acid sequence: CASSDTSIHNEQFF.

The chain combines TRBV20-1 with TRBJ2-3; D is tentatively TRBD1 or TRBD2 (6 bases each). The CDR3 extends over 15 amino acids. Germline V CDR1 and CDR2: DFQATT, SNEGSKA (reference sequence). In DNA form, the CDR3 reads TGCACCGCTTTAAGGGGGGCCACGAGCACAGATACGCAGTATTTT. Protein: CTALRGATSTDTQYF.

This clonotype was seen ten or more times. The J gene is TRBJ2-1, the V gene TRBV29-1; D call uncertain. Deletions cut 3 bases from V and 0 bases from J, with 9 bases between. The CDR3 extends over 14 amino acids. Germline CDR1 reads SQVTM; CDR2 reads ANQGSEA. The CDR3 coding sequence is TGCAGCGTTGAGACGAGGTCCTCCTACAATGAGCAGTTCTTC. Translated: CSVETRSSYNEQFF.

This clonotype showed up many times. The chain recombines TRBV2 with TRBJ1-2; no clear D. V lost 7 bases and J lost 6, with 12 bases in between. CDR1 is SNHLY, CDR2 FYNNEI, per germline. The CDR3 sequence is 12 residues long. CDR3 nucleotides: TGTGCCAGCAAAGGCGAGGGTCATGGCTACACCTTC. It encodes CASKGEGHGYTF.

Relative to its sample, this clonotype is medium-sized. This chain uses TRBV28 with TRBJ2-5; 7 bases map to TRBD1. The CDR3 sequence is 15 residues long. Germline CDR1 is MDHEN and CDR2 is SYDVKM. The CDR3 DNA reads as TGTCCCGACCGAAAACCGGGGACAGACCAAGAGACCCAGTACTTC. Protein: CPDRKPGTDQETQYF.

The V gene is TRBV28, the J gene TRBJ2-7; the match to TRBD2 covers 13 bases. This CDR3 has 18 amino acids. The germline V gene encodes CDR1 MDHEN and CDR2 SYDVKM. The ends lost 1 base at V and 3 bases at J; junction bases unmatched: 9. The CDR3 reads CASSLLPGLAGARYEQYV. Here the CDR3 DNA reads TGTGCCAGCAGTTTATTACCCGGACTAGCGGGAGCCCGCTACGAGCAGTACGTC.

The sample holds many counts of this clonotype. The chain combines TRBV7-2 with TRBJ2-3; 7 positions agree with TRBD1. CDR1 and CDR2 from the germline V gene are SGHTA and FQGNSA. The junction had 6 bases not matched to a gene; V was cut back by 4 bases and J by 2 bases. The length of the CDR3 is 15 residues. The CDR3 DNA reads as TGTGCCAGCAGCTGGACAGGTTCCTCCACAGATACGCAGTATTTT. As protein: CASSWTGSSTDTQYF. The variable domain in full, completed from reference TRBV7-2 and TRBJ2-3, reads GAGVSQSPSNKVTEKGKDVELRCDPISGHTALYWYRQSLGQGLEFLIYFQGNSAPDKSGLPSDRFSAERTGGSVSTLTIQRTQQEDSAVYLCASSWTGSSTDTQYFGPGTRLTVL.

The J gene is TRBJ2-7, the V gene TRBV7-2; no reliable D call. The CDR3 loop spans 11 amino acids. Germline V gene data show CDR1 as SGHTA and CDR2 as FQGNSA. V lost 5 bases and J 3 bases, leaving 5 bases between the germline ends. In DNA, the CDR3 is TGTGCCAGCAGCGAACACTACGAGCAGTACTTC. Protein: CASSEHYEQYF.

This clonotype appeared many times. The chain is built from TRBV10-3 and TRBJ2-2, with unresolved D. In germline, CDR1 is ENHRY, CDR2 SYGVKD. The CDR3 has 16 amino acids. Trimming removed 2 bases at V and 2 bases at J, with 12 bases between. The CDR3 nucleotides are TGTGCCATCAGTGAGCGCGTCGATACAAACACCGGGGAGCTGTTTTTT. Encoded protein: CAISERVDTNTGELFF.

In this sample, this clonotype turned up a few times. This sequence joins TRBV28 and TRBJ2-7; D is undetermined. Germline V gene lookup returns CDR1 MDHEN and CDR2 SYDVKM. The V and J ends lost 6 bases and 0 bases respectively, with 15 bases between them. The CDR3 totals 15 residues. The CDR3 reads CASSPGPLGSYEQYF. In DNA form, the CDR3 reads TGTGCCAGCAGCCCCGGACCCCTGGGCTCCTACGAGCAGTACTTC.